Below, one TCR beta chain is given with its context. Since a much larger clone is just one base distant, this may be a read error. The germline V gene encodes CDR1 MDHEN and CDR2 SYDVKM. The CDR3 totals 11 residues. Trimming stripped 3 bases from V and 3 bases from J, with 3 bases between. This sample is drawn from a study of shared clonotypes between healthy human individuals. The test was conducted at deep level. Sequencing was performed with immunoSEQ multiplex PCR; in TCRdb, only in-frame clones are kept and a portion is missing. Of over a million clones listed, roughly 96% are singletons. V and J are TRBV28 and TRBJ2-7; D unresolved. Sequenced sample: naive CD4+ T cells sorted from blood. Subset noted: CD45RA+ positively selected. The origin of this receptor is a man younger than 40 in good health. The CDR3 DNA reads as TGTGCCAGCAGTTTTTTCTACGAGCAGTACTTC. Translated: CASSFFYEQYF.